This is a list of T cell receptor beta chains from one sample in a study of blood T cell repertoires in COVID-19. Assay used: immunoSEQ multiplex PCR; TCRdb lists only in-frame clones, some missing. This sample yields hundreds of thousands of clones, of which 82% are seen a single time; 3% to 4% belongs to the top ten. The sample consisted of PBMCs or T cells enriched from blood (not recorded which). All receptors derive from a woman between 55 and 75 years old who had recovered from COVID-19. The CDR3 runs from the conserved cysteine through the conserved F or W. The D gene is left open where the match is weak. Clone size appears in some rows only: once, few, many, or a class for an expanded clone.

v_gene: TRBV6-6
d_gene: TRBD2
abundance: few
j_gene: TRBJ2-7
CDR3nt: TGTGCCAGCAGTCTAACCGGGACTAGCGGACCACTCCCCTACGAGCAGTACTTC
CDR3aa: CASSLTGTSGPLPYEQYF

v_gene: TRBV18
d_gene: TRBD1
abundance: NA
j_gene: TRBJ2-3
CDR3nt: TGTGCTAGCTCACCCACAGGGGATGCCGATACGCAGTATTTT
CDR3aa: CASSPTGDADTQYF

v_gene: TRBV27
d_gene: NA
abundance: NA
j_gene: TRBJ1-2
CDR3nt: TGTGCCAGCAGTTTATTGGGCAGGGTCAACTATGGCTACACCTTC
CDR3aa: CASSLLGRVNYGYTF

v_gene: TRBV4-3
d_gene: NA
abundance: few
j_gene: TRBJ1-3
CDR3nt: TGCGCCAGCAGCCAAGGCGCCGGGAGGCAGAGCTCTGGAAACACCATATATTTT
CDR3aa: CASSQGAGRQSSGNTIYF

v_gene: TRBV18
d_gene: TRBD1
abundance: NA
j_gene: TRBJ1-3
CDR3nt: TGTGCCAGCTCACCACGAGGGACAGGAGGAAACACCATATATTTT
CDR3aa: CASSPRGTGGNTIYF

v_gene: TRBV4-1
d_gene: TRBD2
abundance: NA
j_gene: TRBJ2-3
CDR3nt: TGCGCCAGCAGCCAAGAAAGGCTAGCGGGGGGGCGCCCAGATACGCAGTATTTT
CDR3aa: CASSQERLAGGRPDTQYF

v_gene: TRBV6-6
d_gene: TRBD2
abundance: NA
j_gene: TRBJ2-1
CDR3nt: TGTGCCAGCCGTCCCGGGACTAGCGGGAGGGCCCTCGATGAGCAGTTCTTC
CDR3aa: CASRPGTSGRALDEQFF

v_gene: TRBV5-5
d_gene: NA
abundance: few
j_gene: TRBJ1-5
CDR3nt: TGTGCCAGCAGCTTGGCCCCGCAGGGCAATCAGCCCCAGCATTTT
CDR3aa: CASSLAPQGNQPQHF

v_gene: TRBV7-2
d_gene: NA
abundance: NA
j_gene: TRBJ2-7
CDR3nt: TGTGCCAGCAGCTTAGGTGGGCAGCCATCTTACGAGCAGTACTTC
CDR3aa: CASSLGGQPSYEQYF

v_gene: TRBV7-2
d_gene: NA
abundance: NA
j_gene: TRBJ1-5
CDR3nt: TGTGCCAGCAGCTTAGCGGTTGGTCGGAGTCAGCCCCAGCATTTT
CDR3aa: CASSLAVGRSQPQHF

v_gene: TRBV5-1
d_gene: NA
abundance: NA
j_gene: TRBJ1-4
CDR3nt: TGCGCCAGCAGCTTGGCCGGCAGGGTGGGGGAAAAACTGTTTTTT
CDR3aa: CASSLAGRVGEKLFF

v_gene: TRBV30
d_gene: TRBD1
abundance: NA
j_gene: TRBJ1-3
CDR3nt: TGTGCCTGGAGCCCCAACAGGGGCGCCTCTGGAAACACCATATATTTT
CDR3aa: CAWSPNRGASGNTIYF

v_gene: TRBV5-1
d_gene: TRBD1
abundance: NA
j_gene: TRBJ2-3
CDR3nt: TGCGCCAGCAGCCAGGGACAGGGGCCCACAGATACGCAGTATTTT
CDR3aa: CASSQGQGPTDTQYF

v_gene: TRBV7-2
d_gene: NA
abundance: NA
j_gene: TRBJ2-3
CDR3nt: TGTGCCAGCAGCTTAGTGGCCGGGGAGTTAGATACGCAGTATTTT
CDR3aa: CASSLVAGELDTQYF

v_gene: TRBV5-4
d_gene: TRBD1
abundance: NA
j_gene: TRBJ2-3
CDR3nt: TGTGCCAGCAGCAGACCGGGACAGAGCACAGATACGCAGTATTTT
CDR3aa: CASSRPGQSTDTQYF

v_gene: TRBV9
d_gene: TRBD2
abundance: NA
j_gene: TRBJ2-2
CDR3nt: TGTGCCAGCAGCGTAGGACCCGGGGGGGCGGGCACCGGGGAGCTGTTTTTT
CDR3aa: CASSVGPGGAGTGELFF

v_gene: TRBV11-3
d_gene: NA
abundance: NA
j_gene: TRBJ2-1
CDR3nt: TGTGCCAGCAGCTTAAGGTCTAGGGGGTACAATGAGCAGTTCTTC
CDR3aa: CASSLRSRGYNEQFF

v_gene: TRBV19
d_gene: NA
abundance: NA
j_gene: TRBJ2-7
CDR3nt: TGTGCCAGTAGTCCGGGCAGGGGTGTTTACGAGCAGTACTTC
CDR3aa: CASSPGRGVYEQYF

v_gene: TRBV18
d_gene: TRBD1
abundance: few
j_gene: TRBJ2-3
CDR3nt: TGTGCCAGCTCGCTAGGACAGGGCGGCACAGATACGCAGTATTTT
CDR3aa: CASSLGQGGTDTQYF

v_gene: TRBV3-1/TRBV3-2
d_gene: TRBD2
abundance: NA
j_gene: TRBJ2-3
CDR3nt: TGTGCCAGCAGCCAAGCTGGCCAGCGGGGGGTGGATACGCAGTATTTT
CDR3aa: CASSQAGQRGVDTQYF

v_gene: TRBV7-2
d_gene: NA
abundance: NA
j_gene: TRBJ2-5
CDR3nt: TGTGCCACCAGCTTATGGGGGCCGGGGGAGACCCAGTACTTC
CDR3aa: CATSLWGPGETQYF

v_gene: TRBV29-1
d_gene: NA
abundance: NA
j_gene: TRBJ2-6
CDR3nt: TGCAGCGTTGACCAGGGGTCTGGGGCCAACGTCCTGACTTTC
CDR3aa: CSVDQGSGANVLTF

v_gene: TRBV15
d_gene: NA
abundance: NA
j_gene: TRBJ2-3
CDR3nt: TGTGCCACCAGTCCCCCCCCTAGCGGCACAGATACGCAGTATTTT
CDR3aa: CATSPPPSGTDTQYF

v_gene: TRBV4-3
d_gene: TRBD1
abundance: once
j_gene: TRBJ2-5
CDR3nt: TGCGCCAGCAGCCAGAAACAGGGGGACCAAGAGACCCAGTACTTC
CDR3aa: CASSQKQGDQETQYF

v_gene: TRBV9
d_gene: NA
abundance: NA
j_gene: TRBJ2-1
CDR3nt: TGTGCCAGCAGCGTCAGAACAGGGGAGGTTTACAATGAGCAGTTCTTC
CDR3aa: CASSVRTGEVYNEQFF

v_gene: TRBV2
d_gene: NA
abundance: NA
j_gene: TRBJ2-1
CDR3nt: TGTGCCAGCAACGGGTTGTCCGAATACGAGCAGTTCTTC
CDR3aa: CASNGLSEYEQFF

v_gene: TRBV29-1
d_gene: NA
abundance: few
j_gene: TRBJ1-1
CDR3nt: TGCAGCTTCAACACGGGGGACACTGAAGCTTTCTTT
CDR3aa: CSFNTGDTEAFF

v_gene: TRBV6-1
d_gene: NA
abundance: once
j_gene: TRBJ1-5
CDR3nt: TGTGCCAGCAGTGAGCGAGGGCTCCATCAGCCCCAGCATTTT
CDR3aa: CASSERGLHQPQHF

v_gene: TRBV7-9
d_gene: TRBD1
abundance: NA
j_gene: TRBJ2-7
CDR3nt: TGTGCCAGCAGCCGGGACAGATCCTACGAGCAGTACTTC
CDR3aa: CASSRDRSYEQYF

v_gene: TRBV6-2/TRBV6-3
d_gene: NA
abundance: NA
j_gene: TRBJ2-7
CDR3nt: TGTGCCAGCAGTTACGTGGGCAGCCGGCATCCTAACGAGCAGTACTTC
CDR3aa: CASSYVGSRHPNEQYF

v_gene: TRBV27
d_gene: TRBD2
abundance: NA
j_gene: TRBJ2-3
CDR3nt: TGTGCCAGCAGCCCGGGACTAGCGGGAGGGATCACAGATACGCAGTATTTT
CDR3aa: CASSPGLAGGITDTQYF

v_gene: TRBV19
d_gene: NA
abundance: NA
j_gene: TRBJ1-6
CDR3nt: TGTGCCAGTAGTTCTCGACAGAGTTCACCCCTCCACTTT
CDR3aa: CASSSRQSSPLHF